What follows describes a single TCR beta chain. As yet, its antigen is unknown. Newly diagnosed hyperthyroidism, duration under 2 months, in patients aged 18 to 65. The study excluded patients with uncontrolled infection, other autoimmune disease, pregnancy or lactation. The CDR3 covers 14 residues. Between the trimmed V and J ends, which lost 4 bases and 7 bases, there was a span of 17 bases. Germline V gives CDR1 MNHEY, CDR2 SMNVEV (reference sequence). These data come from a study of T cells in Graves' hyperthyroidism and ophthalmopathy. Researchers amplified the TCR beta CDR3 regions from RNA transcripts. HTBI primers were the set used in a first-round RT-PCR of the TCR CDR3. TCRdb itself ran the multiplex PCR reads through MiXCR, one entry per CDR3 protein. The repertoire includes 350,000 to 400,000 distinct CDR3 sequences, about a fifth of them detected once, and approximately 4% sits in the top ten.

Points from the study as a whole: Ophthalmopathy was predicted by the model a median of approximately 6 months ahead of onset.

This sequence was found in a woman aged 18-35 years with Graves' hyperthyroidism. The specimen was blood. The chain joins TRBV27 to TRBJ2-7; D uncertain. CDR3 sequence (DNA): TGTGCCAGCAGTTCCGAAGCAGGAATACGGGAGCAGTACTTC. It yields the protein CASSSEAGIREQYF.